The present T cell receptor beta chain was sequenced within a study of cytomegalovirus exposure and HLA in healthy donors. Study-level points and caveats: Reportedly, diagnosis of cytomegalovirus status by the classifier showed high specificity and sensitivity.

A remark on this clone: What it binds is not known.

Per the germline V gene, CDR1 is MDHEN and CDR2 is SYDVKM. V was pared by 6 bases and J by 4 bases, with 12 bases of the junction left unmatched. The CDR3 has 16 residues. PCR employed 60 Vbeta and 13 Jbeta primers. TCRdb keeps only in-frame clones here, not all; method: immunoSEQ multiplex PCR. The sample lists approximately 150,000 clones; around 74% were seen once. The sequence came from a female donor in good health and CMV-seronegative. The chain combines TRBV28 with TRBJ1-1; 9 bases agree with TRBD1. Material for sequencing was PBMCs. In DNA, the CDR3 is TGTGCCAGCAGGGAACCGGGACAGGGTGGGGGCACTGAAGCTTTCTTT. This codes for CASREPGQGGGTEAFF. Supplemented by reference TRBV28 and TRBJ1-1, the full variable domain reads DVKVTQSSRYLVKRTGEKVFLECVQDMDHENMFWYRQDPGLGLRLIYFSYDVKMKEKGDIPEGYSVSREKKERFSLILESASTNQTSMYLCASREPGQGGGTEAFFGQGTRLTVV.